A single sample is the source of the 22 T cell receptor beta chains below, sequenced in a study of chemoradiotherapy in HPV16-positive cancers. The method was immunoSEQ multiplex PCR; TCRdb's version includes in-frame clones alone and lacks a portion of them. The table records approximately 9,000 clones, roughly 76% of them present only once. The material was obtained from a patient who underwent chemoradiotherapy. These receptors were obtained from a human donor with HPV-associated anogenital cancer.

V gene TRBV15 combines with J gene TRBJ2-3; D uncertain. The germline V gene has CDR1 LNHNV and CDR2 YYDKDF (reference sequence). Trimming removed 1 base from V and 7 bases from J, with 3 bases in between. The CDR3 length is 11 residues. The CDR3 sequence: CATSRANTQYF. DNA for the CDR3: TGTGCCACCAGCAGAGCTAATACGCAGTATTTT.

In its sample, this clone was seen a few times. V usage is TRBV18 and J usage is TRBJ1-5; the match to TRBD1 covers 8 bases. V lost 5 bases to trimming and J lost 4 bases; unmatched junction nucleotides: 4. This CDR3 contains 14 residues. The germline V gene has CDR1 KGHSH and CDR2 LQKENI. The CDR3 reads CASSSRDRNQPQHF. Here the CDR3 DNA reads TGTGCCAGCTCATCCCGGGACAGGAATCAGCCCCAGCATTTT.

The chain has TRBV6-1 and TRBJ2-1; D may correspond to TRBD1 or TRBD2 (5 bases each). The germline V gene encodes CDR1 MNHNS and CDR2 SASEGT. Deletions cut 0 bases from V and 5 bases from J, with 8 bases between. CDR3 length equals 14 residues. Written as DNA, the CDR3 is TGTGCCAGCAGTGAAGCTTTGGGACACAATGAGCAGTTCTTC. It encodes CASSEALGHNEQFF.

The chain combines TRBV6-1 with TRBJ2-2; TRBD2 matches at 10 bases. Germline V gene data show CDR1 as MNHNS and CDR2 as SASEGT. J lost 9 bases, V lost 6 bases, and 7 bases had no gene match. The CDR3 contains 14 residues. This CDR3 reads CASSSGTSARELFF. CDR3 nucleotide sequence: TGTGCCAGCAGCTCCGGGACTAGCGCGAGGGAGCTGTTTTTT.

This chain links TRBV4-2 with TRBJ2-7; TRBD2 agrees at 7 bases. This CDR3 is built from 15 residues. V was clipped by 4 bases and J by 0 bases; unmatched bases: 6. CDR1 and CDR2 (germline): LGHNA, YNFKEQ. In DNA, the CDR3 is TGTGCCAGCAGCCTCTCCGGGACTAACTCCTACGAGCAGTACTTC. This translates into CASSLSGTNSYEQYF.

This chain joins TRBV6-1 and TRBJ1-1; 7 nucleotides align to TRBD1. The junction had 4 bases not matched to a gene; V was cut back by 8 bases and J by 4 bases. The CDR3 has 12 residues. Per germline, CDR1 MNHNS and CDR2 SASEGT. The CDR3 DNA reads TGTGCCAGCCGGACAGGCGGCACTGAAGCTTTCTTT. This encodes CASRTGGTEAFF.

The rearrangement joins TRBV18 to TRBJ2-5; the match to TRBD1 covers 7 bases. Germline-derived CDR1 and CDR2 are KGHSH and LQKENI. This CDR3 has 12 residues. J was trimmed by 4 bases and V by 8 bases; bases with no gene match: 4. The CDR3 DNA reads TGTGCCAGCACTGCAGGGGGAGAGACCCAGTACTTC. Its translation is CASTAGGETQYF.

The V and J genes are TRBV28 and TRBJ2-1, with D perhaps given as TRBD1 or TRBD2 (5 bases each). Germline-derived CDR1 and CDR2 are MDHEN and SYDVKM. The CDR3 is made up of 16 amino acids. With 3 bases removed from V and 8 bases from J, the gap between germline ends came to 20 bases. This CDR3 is CASSLVVGRVRDEQFF. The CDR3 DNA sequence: TGTGCCAGCAGTTTGGTTGTGGGACGGGTTCGTGATGAGCAGTTCTTC. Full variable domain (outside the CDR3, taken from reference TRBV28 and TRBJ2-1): DVKVTQSSRYLVKRTGEKVFLECVQDMDHENMFWYRQDPGLGLRLIYFSYDVKMKEKGDIPEGYSVSREKKERFSLILESASTNQTSMYLCASSLVVGRVRDEQFFGPGTRLTVL.

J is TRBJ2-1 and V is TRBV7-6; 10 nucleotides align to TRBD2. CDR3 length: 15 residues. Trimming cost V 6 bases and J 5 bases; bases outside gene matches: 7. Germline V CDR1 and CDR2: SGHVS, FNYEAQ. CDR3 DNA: TGTGCCAGCAGTTTCCCGCTAGCGGGAGACAATGAGCAGTTCTTC. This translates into CASSFPLAGDNEQFF.

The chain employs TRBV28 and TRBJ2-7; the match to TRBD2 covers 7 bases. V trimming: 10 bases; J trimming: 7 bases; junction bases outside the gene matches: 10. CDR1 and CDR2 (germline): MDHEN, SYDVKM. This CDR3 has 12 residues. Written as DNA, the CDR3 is TGTGCCATTCAAGGGACTATGAGGGAGCAGTACTTC. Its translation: CAIQGTMREQYF.

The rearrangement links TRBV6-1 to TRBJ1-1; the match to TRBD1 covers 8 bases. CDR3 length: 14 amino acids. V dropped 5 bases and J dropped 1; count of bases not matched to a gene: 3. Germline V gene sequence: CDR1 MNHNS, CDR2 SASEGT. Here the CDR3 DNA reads TGTGCCAGCAGTTGGACAGGGACGAACACTGAAGCTTTCTTT. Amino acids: CASSWTGTNTEAFF.

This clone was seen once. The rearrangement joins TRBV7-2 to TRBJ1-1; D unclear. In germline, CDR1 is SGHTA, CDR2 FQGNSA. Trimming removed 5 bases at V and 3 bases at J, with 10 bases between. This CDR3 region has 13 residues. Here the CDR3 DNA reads TGTGCCAGCAGCCCCGCTGGGTACACTGAAGCTTTCTTT. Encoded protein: CASSPAGYTEAFF.

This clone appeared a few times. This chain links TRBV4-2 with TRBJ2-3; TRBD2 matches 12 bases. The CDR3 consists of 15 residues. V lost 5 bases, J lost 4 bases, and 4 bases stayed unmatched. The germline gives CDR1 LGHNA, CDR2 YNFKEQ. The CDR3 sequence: CASSEASGGADTQYF. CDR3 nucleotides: TGTGCCAGCAGCGAAGCTAGCGGGGGGGCAGATACGCAGTATTTT.

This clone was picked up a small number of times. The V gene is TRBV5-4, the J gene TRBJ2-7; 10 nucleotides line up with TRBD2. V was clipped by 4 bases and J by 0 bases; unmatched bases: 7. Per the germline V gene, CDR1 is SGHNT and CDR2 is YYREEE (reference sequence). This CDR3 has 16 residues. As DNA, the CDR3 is TGTGCCAGCAGCCCGAGGAGCGGGAGGGACTCCTACGAGCAGTACTTC. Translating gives CASSPRSGRDSYEQYF.

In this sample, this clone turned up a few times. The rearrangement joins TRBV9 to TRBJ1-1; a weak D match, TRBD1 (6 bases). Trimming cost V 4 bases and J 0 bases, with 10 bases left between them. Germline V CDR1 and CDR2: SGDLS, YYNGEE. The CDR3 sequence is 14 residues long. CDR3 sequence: CASSRTVMNTEAFF. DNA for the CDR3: TGTGCCAGCAGCCGGACAGTTATGAACACTGAAGCTTTCTTT.

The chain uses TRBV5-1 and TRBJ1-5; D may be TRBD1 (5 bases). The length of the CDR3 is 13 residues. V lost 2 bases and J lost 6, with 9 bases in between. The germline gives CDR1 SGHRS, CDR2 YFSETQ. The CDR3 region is CASSFEGSQPQHF. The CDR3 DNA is TGCGCCAGCAGCTTCGAGGGGAGTCAGCCCCAGCATTTT. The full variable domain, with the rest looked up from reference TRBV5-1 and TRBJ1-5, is KAGVTQTPRYLIKTRGQQVTLSCSPISGHRSVSWYQQTPGQGLQFLFEYFSETQRNKGNFPGRFSGRQFSNSRSEMNVSTLELGDSALYLCASSFEGSQPQHFGDGTRLSIL.

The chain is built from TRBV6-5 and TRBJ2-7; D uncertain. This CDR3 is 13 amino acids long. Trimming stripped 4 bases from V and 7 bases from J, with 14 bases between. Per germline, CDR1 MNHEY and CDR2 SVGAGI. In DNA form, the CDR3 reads TGTGCCAGCAGTTTCGGCCTCCTTGGGGAGCAGTACTTC. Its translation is CASSFGLLGEQYF.

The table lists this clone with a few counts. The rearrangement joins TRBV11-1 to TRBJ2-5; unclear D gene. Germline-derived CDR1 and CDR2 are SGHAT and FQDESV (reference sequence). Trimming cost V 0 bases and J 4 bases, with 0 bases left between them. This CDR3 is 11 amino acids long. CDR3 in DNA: TGTGCCAGCAGCTTAGCAGAGACCCAGTACTTC. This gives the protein CASSLAETQYF.

The CDR3 loop reads CATWDRGNYNEQFF. In DNA form, the CDR3 reads TGTGCCACCTGGGACAGGGGGAATTACAATGAGCAGTTCTTC. The chain uses TRBV10-3 and TRBJ2-1; 11 bases are a match to TRBD1. The trim removed 10 bases at V and 4 bases at J, leaving 6 bases unmatched. CDR3 size: 14 residues. CDR1 and CDR2 from the germline V gene are ENHRY and SYGVKD.

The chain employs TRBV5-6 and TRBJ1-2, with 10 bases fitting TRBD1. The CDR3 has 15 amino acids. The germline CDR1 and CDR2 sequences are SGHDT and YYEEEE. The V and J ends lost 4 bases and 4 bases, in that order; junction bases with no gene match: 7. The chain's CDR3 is CASSLGQGVVYGYTF. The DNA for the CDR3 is TGTGCCAGCAGCCTTGGACAGGGGGTTGTCTATGGCTACACCTTC.

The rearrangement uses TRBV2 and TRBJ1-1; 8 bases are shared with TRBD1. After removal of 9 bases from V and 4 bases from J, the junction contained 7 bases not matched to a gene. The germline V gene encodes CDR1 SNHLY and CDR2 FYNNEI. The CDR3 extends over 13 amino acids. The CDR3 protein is CASFRDRSTEAFF. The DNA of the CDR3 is TGTGCCAGTTTCCGGGACAGGTCCACTGAAGCTTTCTTT.

CDR3: CASSPGETQYF. CDR3 in DNA: TGTGCCAGCAGCCCTGGAGAGACCCAGTACTTC. This chain joins TRBV11-2 and TRBJ2-5, with D hard to call. V was trimmed by 5 bases and J by 4 bases, leaving 5 bases between them. CDR1 SGHAT and CDR2 FQNNGV come from the germline V gene. The CDR3 runs 11 residues.